Following are 24 T cell receptor beta chains from one sample sequenced in a study of blood T cell repertoires in COVID-19. Produced via immunoSEQ multiplex PCR; TCRdb's table is partial and in-frame only. Of 90,000 to 110,000 clones in the sample, about 80% were seen once. The sample was peripheral blood. The receptors originated from a woman in her 70s with acute or convalescent COVID-19.

The chain employs TRBV24-1 and TRBJ2-5, with D possibly being TRBD1 (6 bases). CDR1 is KGHDR, CDR2 SFDVKD, per germline. The CDR3 runs to 14 residues. V was shortened by 10 bases and J by 1 base, with 15 bases between the two germline ends. The CDR3 protein is CATAGAKGQETQYF. CDR3 nucleotide sequence: TGTGCCACGGCAGGGGCAAAAGGCCAAGAGACCCAGTACTTC.

The chain recombines TRBV4-3 with TRBJ1-4; D call uncertain. The CDR3 extends over 13 amino acids. V gave up 1 base and J gave up 8 bases, with 8 bases separating them. Germline V gene sequence: CDR1 LGHNA, CDR2 YSLEER. The CDR3 region is CASSQGLAEKLFF. For the CDR3, the DNA is TGCGCCAGCAGCCAAGGGTTAGCAGAAAAACTGTTTTTT.

Written as DNA, the CDR3 is TGTGCCAGCTCACCACCGGCAGGAAGCTATGGCTACACCTTC. Its protein product is CASSPPAGSYGYTF. The chain carries TRBV18 and TRBJ1-2; D is unresolved. Germline CDR1 KGHSH, CDR2 LQKENI. Trimming took off 0 bases at V and 4 bases at J, with 9 bases between the two ends. The CDR3 is 14 residues long.

The chain recombines TRBV28 with TRBJ2-7; a weak D match, TRBD1 (5 bases). The ends were cut back, 6 bases at V and 6 bases at J, with 21 bases in the middle. In germline, CDR1 is MDHEN, CDR2 SYDVKM. The CDR3 has 15 residues. CDR3 loop: CASSQTRTLGLEQYF. The CDR3 DNA reads as TGTGCCAGCAGCCAAACCCGAACCTTGGGGCTCGAGCAGTACTTC.

This chain uses TRBV5-1 with TRBJ1-1; D ambiguous. The germline CDR1 and CDR2 sequences are SGHRS and YFSETQ. The ends were cut back, 0 bases at V and 1 base at J, with 10 bases in the middle. This CDR3 spans 15 amino acids. The CDR3 region is CASSLAETGNTEAFF. The CDR3 DNA is TGCGCCAGCAGCTTGGCCGAAACGGGGAACACTGAAGCTTTCTTT.

The V gene is TRBV20-1, the J gene TRBJ1-1, with a possible D match to TRBD1 (5 bases). Trimming took 7 bases from V and 1 from J, leaving 7 bases between them. This CDR3 has 11 amino acids. CDR1 DFQATT and CDR2 SNEGSKA come from the germline V gene (reference sequence). This CDR3 is CSGTPNTEAFF. CDR3 bases: TGCAGTGGGACACCGAACACTGAAGCTTTCTTT.

The V call is TRBV30, the J call TRBJ1-1; 7 nucleotides align to TRBD1. CDR1 is GTSNPN, CDR2 SVGIG, per germline (reference sequence). This CDR3 spans 13 amino acids. The J segment lost 5 bases and the V segment lost 3 bases, leaving 6 bases of the junction unmatched. CDR3 region: CAWSDTGVTEAFF. In DNA, the CDR3 is TGTGCCTGGAGCGATACAGGGGTGACTGAAGCTTTCTTT.

The chain carries TRBV28 and TRBJ2-1, with 7 bases lining up with TRBD1. V was pared by 4 bases and J by 6 bases, with 9 bases of the junction left unmatched. This CDR3 spans 15 amino acids. Germline V gene data show CDR1 as MDHEN and CDR2 as SYDVKM. CDR3 region: CASSSPPDRVNEQFF. In nucleotides, the CDR3 is TGTGCCAGCAGTTCCCCCCCCGACAGGGTCAATGAGCAGTTCTTC.

V is TRBV7-2 and J is TRBJ1-4; 7 bases agree with TRBD1. CDR1 and CDR2 (germline): SGHTA, FQGNSA. Trimming at V came to 5 bases and at J to 3 bases, leaving 3 bases not matched to a gene. The CDR3 covers 14 residues. The CDR3 DNA reads as TGTGCCAGCAGCAAAACAGGGGCTAATGAAAAACTGTTTTTT. This codes for CASSKTGANEKLFF.

This clone was detected only once. The rearrangement links TRBV3-1 (or the pseudogene TRBV3-2) to TRBJ2-7; 11 nucleotides agree with TRBD2. V was pared by 7 bases and J by 5 bases, with 4 bases of the junction left unmatched. The length of the CDR3 is 13 residues. Germline CDR1 LGHDT, CDR2 YNNKEL (reference sequence). DNA of the CDR3: TGTGCCAGCAAGACTAGCGGGGTCCACGAGCAGTACTTC. Its translation: CASKTSGVHEQYF.

This clone was counted between two and nine times. This chain uses TRBV11-1 with TRBJ1-2, with D perhaps matching TRBD1 (6 bases). CDR1 is SGHAT, CDR2 FQDESV, per germline (reference sequence). The germline V and J ends were trimmed by 3 bases and 7 bases, with 12 bases remaining between them. The CDR3 has 13 amino acids. The CDR3 spells CASSLGQGSGYTF. CDR3 DNA: TGTGCCAGCAGCTTGGGTCAGGGGTCTGGCTACACCTTC.

This clone was detected a few times. V and J are TRBV6-5 and TRBJ2-7; 8 bases are a match to TRBD1. From germline, CDR1 is MNHEY and CDR2 SVGAGI. V was pared by 4 bases and J by 5 bases, with 1 base of the junction left unmatched. CDR3 length: 12 residues. CDR3 sequence reads: CASSWTGNEQYF. CDR3 DNA sequence: TGTGCCAGCAGTTGGACAGGGAACGAGCAGTACTTC.

The CDR3 region has the DNA TGCAGTGCTAGTAGTTTCGGAGCGACGACCTACGAGCAGTACTTC. The encoded protein is CSASSFGATTYEQYF. The V call is TRBV20-1, the J call TRBJ2-7; D not resolved. Germline V gene lookup returns CDR1 DFQATT and CDR2 SNEGSKA (reference sequence). Between the trimmed V and J ends, which lost 3 bases and 2 bases, there was a span of 17 bases. CDR3 length: 15 amino acids.

V usage is TRBV5-1 and J usage is TRBJ2-1; 8 bases line up with TRBD2. The CDR3 is 14 residues long. Germline CDR1 SGHRS, CDR2 YFSETQ. Germline trimming cut 2 bases from V and 7 bases from J; bases unmatched to any gene: 5. CDR3 nucleotides: TGCGCCAGCAGCTTAGAGCGGGGGAGTAATGAGCAGTTCTTC. Amino acid sequence: CASSLERGSNEQFF.

This clone was seen a single time. The V and J genes are TRBV10-2 and TRBJ2-5, with D unresolved. Per the germline V gene, CDR1 is WSHSY and CDR2 is SAAADI. The CDR3 runs 13 residues. V was pared by 6 bases and J by 2 bases, with 10 bases between. CDR3 bases: TGCGCCAGCAGGCGGCGGCGACAAGAGACCCAGTACTTC. Encoded protein: CASRRRRQETQYF.

In this sample, this clone turned up once. The chain joins TRBV19 to TRBJ1-4, with a possible D match to TRBD1 (5 bases). The germline CDR1 and CDR2 sequences are LNHDA and SQIVND (reference sequence). The CDR3 covers 13 residues. Deletions cut 7 bases from V and 8 bases from J, with 14 bases between. CDR3 sequence: CASMSEKGEKLFF. The CDR3 DNA reads TGTGCCAGTATGAGTGAGAAGGGGGAAAAACTGTTTTTT.

This sequence joins TRBV29-1 and TRBJ1-1; D gene unclear. Germline CDR1 and CDR2: SQVTM and ANQGSEA. The CDR3 loop spans 11 amino acids. The V end lost 6 bases, the J end lost 3 bases, and 8 bases lay between the germline ends. The CDR3 region is CSVARDTEAFF. CDR3 bases: TGCAGCGTAGCCCGAGACACTGAAGCTTTCTTT. Based on the CDR3 plus reference TRBV29-1 and TRBJ1-1, the full variable domain is SAVISQKPSRDICQRGTSLTIQCQVDSQVTMMFWYRQQPGQSLTLIATANQGSEATYESGFVIDKFPISRPNLTFSTLTVSNMSPEDSSIYLCSVARDTEAFFGQGTRLTVV.

The rearrangement links TRBV7-8 to TRBJ2-2, with D maybe TRBD1 (6 bases). Per the germline V gene, CDR1 is SGHVS and CDR2 is FQNEAQ. The CDR3 spans 15 residues. V was pared by 4 bases and J by 2 bases, with 11 bases between. The CDR3 loop reads CASSSWTANTGELFF. CDR3 bases: TGTGCCAGCAGCTCATGGACAGCCAACACCGGGGAGCTGTTTTTT.

The chain links TRBV18 to TRBJ2-7; 7 positions match TRBD1. The germline gives CDR1 KGHSH, CDR2 LQKENI. The CDR3 runs 14 residues. The trim removed 5 bases at V and 5 bases at J, leaving 9 bases unmatched. The CDR3, as DNA: TGTGCCAGCTCAGTCTCAACAGGGGCCAACGAGCAGTACTTC. Translated: CASSVSTGANEQYF.

This clone has at least ten counts. This chain uses TRBV28 with TRBJ2-7; 8 nucleotides line up with TRBD1. This CDR3 has 13 amino acids. Germline CDR1 is MDHEN and CDR2 is SYDVKM. J lost 3 bases, V lost 3 bases, and 1 base had no gene match. CDR3 protein: CASSFRGRYEQYF. In DNA form, the CDR3 reads TGTGCCAGCAGTTTCAGGGGGCGCTACGAGCAGTACTTC.

This clone was observed once. The chain recombines TRBV10-3 with TRBJ1-3, with D perhaps matching TRBD1 (6 bases). This CDR3 region has 14 residues. Germline assignment: CDR1 ENHRY and CDR2 SYGVKD. The germline V and J ends were trimmed by 10 bases and 8 bases, with 21 bases remaining between them. The CDR3 spells CATVRGGAEDTIYF. CDR3 DNA: TGTGCCACCGTAAGGGGGGGAGCGGAGGACACCATATATTTT.

The gene calls are TRBV4-3 and TRBJ2-1, with 10 nucleotides matching TRBD2. The CDR3 contains 17 residues. Germline V lookup: CDR1 LGHNA, CDR2 YSLEER. V lost 0 bases, J lost 5 bases, and 7 bases stayed unmatched. CDR3 amino acids: CASSQDGAGGGHNEQFF. The CDR3 nucleotides are TGCGCCAGCAGCCAAGACGGAGCGGGGGGGGGTCACAATGAGCAGTTCTTC.

This clone was picked up a small number of times. This rearrangement joins TRBV5-3 to TRBJ1-1; D may be TRBD1 (5 bases). TRBV5-3 is sorted into the ORF group, with uncertain function. V was trimmed by 10 bases and J by 5 bases, leaving 15 bases between them. CDR3 length equals 12 residues. For the CDR3, the DNA is TGTGCCCCCTTTTGGGGGGGGACTGAAGCTTTCTTT. The encoded protein is CAPFWGGTEAFF.

This chain links TRBV6-5 with TRBJ2-5; a weak D match, TRBD1 (6 bases). V lost 5 bases to trimming and J lost 5 bases, with 18 bases between them. Germline V gene sequence: CDR1 MNHEY, CDR2 SVGAGI. The CDR3 covers 15 residues. The CDR3 sequence is CASSPLGQPAETQYF. The CDR3 nucleotides read TGTGCCAGCAGTCCCCTCGGACAGCCTGCGGAGACCCAGTACTTC.